The clone carrying this TCR beta chain occurred many times. The antigen is unknown. Germline CDR1 is SGHTA and CDR2 is FQGTGA. V gave up 4 bases and J gave up 3 bases; unmatched junction bases: 9. The CDR3 extends over 16 amino acids. This sample is part of a study of beta chain features in type 1 diabetes. Study background: Patients were similar to healthy donors in age and gender (as well as in cell yields).

Every single donor gave one heparinised blood draw, and these averaged about 120 mL. Broader study findings: It was not settled here whether HLA type affects TCRB rearrangement. Cells carrying high TCR expression could end up over-represented when cDNA is sequenced.

Expressed TCRB transcripts were sequenced because the isolated RNA had all been reverse transcribed beforehand. Only in-frame clones appear in the TCRdb table, and some are missing; sequencing was by immunoSEQ multiplex PCR. The sample has under 350,000 clones; 8% are singletons. This TCR derives from a young woman in good health. The V gene is TRBV7-3, the J gene TRBJ2-3; TRBD2 agrees at 8 bases. The specimen sequenced was central memory CD4+ T cells from blood. CDR3 DNA: TGTGCCAGCAGCTCGGGACTAGGGTTACGGACAGATACGCAGTATTTT. Protein product: CASSSGLGLRTDTQYF.